This TCR beta chain was retrieved from a study of cytomegalovirus exposure and HLA in healthy donors. This CDR3 region has 14 residues. CDR1 SGDLS and CDR2 YYNGEE come from the germline V gene. V dropped 0 bases and J dropped 1 base, with 7 bases sitting between them. This PCR relied on a set of 60 Vbeta primers and 13 Jbeta primers. In the study's own analysis: As a later analysis found, there were 82 million or so unique TCR beta chains, of which around 10 million were shared. Clones were sequenced by immunoSEQ multiplex PCR, and TCRdb holds only the in-frame ones, with some missing. D and trimming were read from the DNA, whereas the V and J calls and clone size are those reported in that table. The repertoire consists of about 150,000 clones, with 78% occurring once and the leading ten covering less than 15%.

What was sequenced was PBMCs. The source is a woman in her forties or fifties in good health and CMV-seropositive. The chain couples TRBV9 to TRBJ1-1; no reliable D call. In DNA form, the CDR3 reads TGTGCCAGCAGCGTAGTACATACGAACACTGAAGCTTTCTTT. Translated: CASSVVHTNTEAFF.